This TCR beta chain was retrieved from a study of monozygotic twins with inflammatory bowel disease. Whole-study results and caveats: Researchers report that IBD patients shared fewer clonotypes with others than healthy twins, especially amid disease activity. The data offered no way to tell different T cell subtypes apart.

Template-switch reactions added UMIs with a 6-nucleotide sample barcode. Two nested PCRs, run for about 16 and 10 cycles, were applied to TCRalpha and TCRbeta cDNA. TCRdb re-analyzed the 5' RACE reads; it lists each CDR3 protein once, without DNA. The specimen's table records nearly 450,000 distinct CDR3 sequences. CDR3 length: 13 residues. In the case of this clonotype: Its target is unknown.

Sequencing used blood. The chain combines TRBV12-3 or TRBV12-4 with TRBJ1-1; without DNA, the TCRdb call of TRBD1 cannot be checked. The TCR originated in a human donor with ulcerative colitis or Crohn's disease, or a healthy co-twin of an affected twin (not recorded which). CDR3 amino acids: CASSWDSRTEAFF.